What follows are 29 T cell receptor beta chains derived from one specimen sequenced in a study of T cell responses to AZD1222 COVID-19 vaccine. The method was immunoSEQ multiplex PCR; TCRdb's version includes in-frame clones alone and lacks a portion of them. The table shows roughly 120,000 clones, with roughly 80% occurring only once. The sample consisted of peripheral blood, taken on day 0 of AZD1222 vaccination. The receptors come from an adult in good health.

The gene calls are TRBV7-9 and TRBJ1-6; D ambiguous. Trimming pared 7 bases from V and 10 bases from J, leaving 17 bases between. Germline-derived CDR1 and CDR2 are SEHNR and FQNEAQ (reference sequence). The CDR3 is made up of 14 amino acids. This chain's CDR3 is CASTPPGLDSPLHF. As DNA, the CDR3 is TGTGCCAGCACCCCTCCGGGGTTGGACTCACCCCTCCACTTT.

V is TRBV1 and J is TRBJ2-7; TRBD2 is the table's D call and was not checked against the DNA. TRBV1 constitutes a pseudogene. The CDR3 loop spans 18 amino acids. CDR3 DNA sequence: TGCACCAGCAGCCAAGACCCAAGGGGCGGGAGGGCCTGCTACGAGCAGTACTTC. This sequence encodes CTSSQDPRGGRACYEQYF.

The chain links TRBV5-4 to TRBJ1-2; D gene ambiguous. Germline CDR1 is SGHNT and CDR2 is YYREEE (reference sequence). This CDR3 comprises 15 residues. Trimming took 0 bases from V and 4 from J, leaving 13 bases between them. The CDR3 protein is CASSLALKGGYGYTF. The CDR3 DNA is TGTGCCAGCAGCTTGGCCCTAAAAGGAGGCTATGGCTACACCTTC.

The chain recombines TRBV19 with TRBJ2-3; 8 positions match TRBD2. CDR3 size: 15 residues. Germline CDR1 is LNHDA and CDR2 is SQIVND (reference sequence). The V segment lost 4 bases and the J segment 7 bases; nucleotides outside the gene matches: 10. The CDR3 DNA sequence: TGTGCCAGTAGTAAACTAGCGGATTTACAATATACGCAGTATTTT. Protein product: CASSKLADLQYTQYF.

J is TRBJ2-5 and V is TRBV30; perhaps TRBD2 as D (6 bases). CDR1 is GTSNPN and CDR2 is SVGIG in the germline V gene (reference sequence). The length of the CDR3 is 13 residues. Trimming stripped 5 bases from V and 2 bases from J, with 12 bases between. The CDR3 coding sequence is TGTGCCTGGGAACCCGGGGGACAAGAGACCCAGTACTTC. This codes for CAWEPGGQETQYF. The whole variable domain, remainder taken from reference TRBV30 and TRBJ2-5, is SQTIHQWPATLVQPVGSPLSLECTVEGTSNPNLYWYRQAAGRGLQLLFYSVGIGQISSEVPQNLSASRPQDRQFILSSKKLLLSDSGFYLCAWEPGGQETQYFGPGTRLLVL.

This rearrangement joins TRBV5-1 to TRBJ1-1; a possible D gene is TRBD1 (6 bases). CDR1 is SGHRS, CDR2 YFSETQ, per germline. Trimming pared 3 bases from V and 4 bases from J, leaving 22 bases between. The CDR3 has 17 residues. CDR3 sequence (DNA): TGCGCCAGCAGCTATTCACACCCCAACCCCAGGGGCACTGAAGCTTTCTTT. Translated, it gives CASSYSHPNPRGTEAFF.

The chain carries TRBV28 and TRBJ2-5; 7 bases fit TRBD2. The V and J ends lost 6 bases and 2 bases, in that order; junction bases with no gene match: 12. Germline values: CDR1 MDHEN, CDR2 SYDVKM. CDR3 length: 16 residues. The CDR3 DNA reads TGTGCCAGCAGACCTGGGGCGGGAGTCGAGCAAGAGACCCAGTACTTC. Translating gives CASRPGAGVEQETQYF.

This clone was seen a handful of times. The chain uses TRBV7-9 and TRBJ2-7, with 11 bases identical to TRBD2. Losses at the gene ends were 5 bases for V and 4 bases for J; bases not matched to a gene: 10. CDR3 length: 16 residues. Germline CDR1 and CDR2: SEHNR and FQNEAQ (reference sequence). The CDR3 coding sequence is TGTGCCAGCAGCCCACTAGCGGGAGAGGGGGCTTACGAGCAGTACTTC. It translates to CASSPLAGEGAYEQYF.

This sequence joins TRBV28 and TRBJ1-4, with 8 bases lining up with TRBD1. Looked up from germline, CDR1 is MDHEN and CDR2 is SYDVKM. The CDR3 runs to 15 residues. J gave up 6 bases and V 5 bases, and 8 bases lay outside the gene matches. CDR3: CASSTTGTGYEKLFF. The CDR3 DNA sequence: TGTGCCAGCAGTACTACCGGGACAGGTTATGAAAAACTGTTTTTT.

The rearrangement uses TRBV5-4 and TRBJ2-2; 14 nucleotides agree with TRBD2. Germline V gene data show CDR1 as SGHNT and CDR2 as YYREEE (reference sequence). V lost 3 bases, J lost 8 bases, and 3 bases stayed unmatched. The CDR3 sequence is 15 residues long. The DNA for the CDR3 is TGTGCCAGCAGCTGGGGACTAGCGGGGGCTGGGGAGCTGTTTTTT. As protein: CASSWGLAGAGELFF.

CDR3 protein: CASSFVGGNSYEQYF. Written as DNA, the CDR3 is TGCGCCAGCAGCTTCGTAGGGGGTAACTCCTACGAGCAGTACTTC. The genes are TRBV5-1 and TRBJ2-7, with a possible D match to TRBD1 (6 bases). V dropped 2 bases and J dropped 0 bases, with 12 bases sitting between them. Germline CDR1 and CDR2: SGHRS and YFSETQ. The CDR3 extends over 15 amino acids.

The V gene is TRBV19, the J gene TRBJ2-1; 9 bases map to TRBD1. The CDR3 has 17 residues. V shed 9 bases, J shed 0 bases, and the junction held 12 bases outside the gene matches. From germline, CDR1 is LNHDA and CDR2 SQIVND (reference sequence). The CDR3 DNA reads as TGTGCCAGCTCCGGACAGGGGCCGCTGAGCTCCTACAATGAGCAGTTCTTC. The encoded protein is CASSGQGPLSSYNEQFF.

J is TRBJ1-2 and V is TRBV28, with D possibly TRBD1 on 5 matching bases. Per the germline V gene, CDR1 is MDHEN and CDR2 is SYDVKM. CDR3 length equals 13 residues. Trimming shortened V by 6 bases and J by 3 bases, and 11 bases separated the two germline ends. CDR3 amino acids: CASSRQTYYGYTF. DNA for the CDR3: TGTGCCAGCAGCCGACAGACCTACTATGGCTACACCTTC.

Written as DNA, the CDR3 is TGTGCCAGCAGCCCCTCGGCAGCGGGTGGATCTAGCACAGATACGCAGTATTTT. Its translation: CASSPSAAGGSSTDTQYF. This rearrangement joins TRBV6-2 or TRBV6-3 to TRBJ2-3, with D possibly TRBD2 on 6 matching bases. Between the trimmed V and J ends, which lost 6 bases and 0 bases, there was a span of 22 bases. Germline-derived CDR1 and CDR2 are MNHEY and SVGEGT. This CDR3 comprises 18 residues.

This rearrangement joins TRBV7-9 to TRBJ2-7, with a tentative D call TRBD1 (5 bases). CDR3 size: 18 residues. The germline V gene has CDR1 SEHNR and CDR2 FQNEAQ (reference sequence). With 0 bases removed from V and 3 bases from J, the gap between germline ends came to 21 bases. The CDR3 nucleotides read TGTGCCAGCAGCTTAGCTTCCCGGCCAGGGCGGTTGGACTACGAGCAGTACTTC. Encoded protein: CASSLASRPGRLDYEQYF.

The chain recombines TRBV7-2 with TRBJ2-1; tentatively, D is TRBD1 (5 bases). The V end lost 2 bases, the J end lost 10 bases, and 9 bases lay between the germline ends. The CDR3 has 12 amino acids. Germline loops: CDR1 SGHTA, CDR2 FQGNSA. The CDR3 sequence: CASSLTGTEQFF. CDR3 bases: TGTGCCAGCAGCTTAACAGGTACCGAGCAGTTCTTC.

This chain connects TRBV5-5 to TRBJ1-5; D is uncertain. The CDR3 runs to 19 residues. Trimming pared 0 bases from V and 0 bases from J, leaving 19 bases between. The V gene's germline CDR1 is SGHKS and CDR2 YYEKEE (reference sequence). CDR3 residues: CASSLATWAERYSNQPQHF. CDR3 sequence (DNA): TGTGCCAGCAGCTTGGCAACTTGGGCTGAGCGGTATAGCAATCAGCCCCAGCATTTT.

The chain has TRBV5-1 and TRBJ1-2; the match to TRBD1 covers 9 bases. Germline CDR1 SGHRS, CDR2 YFSETQ. Trimming took 0 bases from V and 8 from J; bases not matched to a gene: 8. The CDR3 is 15 amino acids. CDR3 sequence (DNA): TGCGCCAGCAGCTTGGGGACAGGGGTTTCGGAGGGCTACACCTTC. This encodes CASSLGTGVSEGYTF.

The chain combines TRBV6-5 with TRBJ2-7, with TRBD1 identical over 10 bases. After removal of 6 bases from V and 4 bases from J, the junction contained 3 bases not matched to a gene. The CDR3 consists of 13 residues. Germline loops: CDR1 MNHEY, CDR2 SVGAGI. CDR3 nucleotides: TGTGCCAGCAGGCCGGGACAGGGGTACGAGCAGTACTTC. This translates into CASRPGQGYEQYF.

The V gene is TRBV3-1 (or the pseudogene TRBV3-2), the J gene TRBJ1-6; 9 bases align to TRBD1. CDR1 and CDR2 from the germline V gene are LGHDT and YNNKEL (reference sequence). V trimming: 4 bases; J trimming: 9 bases; junction bases outside the gene matches: 10. This CDR3 has 16 residues. This CDR3 is CASSPTGTGSRSPLHF. CDR3 bases: TGTGCCAGCAGCCCTACCGGGACAGGGTCGCGTTCACCCCTCCACTTT.

This rearrangement joins TRBV5-1 to TRBJ2-3; 12 nucleotides agree with TRBD2. In germline, CDR1 is SGHRS, CDR2 YFSETQ. The length of the CDR3 is 17 residues. After removal of 1 base from V and 2 bases from J, the junction contained 5 bases not matched to a gene. The CDR3 region is CASSLRLAGEYTDTQYF. CDR3 DNA sequence: TGCGCCAGCAGCTTGAGACTAGCGGGGGAGTACACAGATACGCAGTATTTT.

The genes are TRBV28 and TRBJ1-4; D remains ambiguous. Trimming removed 5 bases from V and 4 bases from J, with 14 bases in between. Looked up from germline, CDR1 is MDHEN and CDR2 is SYDVKM. The CDR3 contains 15 residues. CDR3 nucleotide sequence: TGTGCCAGCAGTCCGCCAGGCAACGATAATGAAAAACTGTTTTTT. Translating gives CASSPPGNDNEKLFF.

In its sample, this clone was seen once. The CDR3 nucleotides are TGTGCCAGCAAACGGGACAGGGGCCTTCCTAGGAGCAATCAGCCCCAGCATTTT. Residues: CASKRDRGLPRSNQPQHF. The V and J genes are TRBV2 and TRBJ1-5; TRBD1 matches at 10 bases. The CDR3 runs to 18 residues. Germline loops: CDR1 SNHLY, CDR2 FYNNEI. The V and J ends lost 7 bases and 1 base, in that order; junction bases with no gene match: 13.

This clone was detected a few times. The rearrangement uses TRBV10-3 and TRBJ1-2; 8 nucleotides match TRBD1. The CDR3 totals 15 residues. Trimming took 0 bases from V and 8 from J; bases not matched to a gene: 8. Per germline, CDR1 ENHRY and CDR2 SYGVKD. The chain's CDR3 is CAISESRETGEGYTF. The CDR3 DNA is TGTGCCATCAGTGAGTCGCGCGAGACAGGGGAAGGCTACACCTTC.

J is TRBJ2-1 and V is TRBV4-3; TRBD2 is a possible D gene (5 bases). V dropped 5 bases and J dropped 8 bases, with 25 bases sitting between them. Per the germline V gene, CDR1 is LGHNA and CDR2 is YSLEER. CDR3 length: 17 residues. In DNA form, the CDR3 reads TGCGCCAGCAGCGAATGGGCGACTACCCTACCTGGAGATGAGCAGTTCTTC. Translated, it gives CASSEWATTLPGDEQFF.

V usage is TRBV28 and J usage is TRBJ2-7; TRBD2 agrees at 14 bases. V gave up 8 bases and J gave up 5 bases; unmatched junction bases: 11. In germline, CDR1 is MDHEN, CDR2 SYDVKM. CDR3 size: 16 residues. CDR3 DNA sequence: TGTGCCAGCGGGCTCGGGGGGACTAGCGGGAGCAACGAGCAGTACTTC. Amino acid sequence: CASGLGGTSGSNEQYF.

The DNA of the CDR3 is TGTGCCAGCACGCAAACTCAAGAGACCCAGTACTTC. Its protein product is CASTQTQETQYF. J is TRBJ2-5 and V is TRBV5-6; D is uncertain. Germline V gives CDR1 SGHDT, CDR2 YYEEEE. CDR3 size: 12 residues. V was shortened by 6 bases and J by 2 bases, with 8 bases between the two germline ends.

The J gene is TRBJ2-7, the V gene TRBV4-2, with D possibly being TRBD1 (6 bases). The germline V and J ends were trimmed by 1 base and 2 bases, with 12 bases remaining between them. Germline V lookup: CDR1 LGHNA, CDR2 YNFKEQ. The CDR3 has 15 residues. CDR3 in amino acids: CASSQGQGRTYEQYF. CDR3 DNA sequence: TGTGCCAGCAGCCAAGGGCAGGGGCGAACCTACGAGCAGTACTTC.

The chain carries TRBV12-5 and TRBJ2-5; TRBD1 aligns across 7 bases. The CDR3 runs to 14 residues. The junction had 4 bases not matched to a gene; V was cut back by 2 bases and J by 4 bases. Germline V CDR1 and CDR2: LGHNT, FRNRAP. The CDR3 DNA sequence: TGTGCTAGTGGTTTGACAGGGGCAGTAGAGACCCAGTACTTC. This sequence encodes CASGLTGAVETQYF.